The text below deals with one T cell receptor beta chain. The antigen remains unidentified. TCRdb re-called the 5' RACE reads; every CDR3 protein appears as one record, without DNA. The sample is made up of some 120,000 distinct CDR3 sequences, and the top ten hold around 18% of it. This specimen comes from a study of T cells expressing NK-cell markers. In the study overall: Obtained from sorted CD3+CD56+NKG2C+, CD3+CD56+NKG2C- and CD3+CD56-NKG2C+ T cells were the TCR beta repertoires. Study conclusions and caveats: A range of roughly 1.0-8% of CD8+ T cells consisted of dominant NKG2C+ clonotypes in a handful of donors. Expanded NKG2C+ T cell clones were not confirmed as HCMV-specific.

CDR1 LGHNA and CDR2 YNFKEQ come from the germline V gene. The length of the CDR3 is 16 residues. V and J are TRBV4-2 and TRBJ2-7. The sequence was collected from a woman between 18 and 75 years old in good health. The sample taken for sequencing was blood T cells: a sorted CD56 or NKG2C T cell subset, CD4+ or CD8+ T cells, or bulk PBMC T cells (not recorded which). The CDR3 loop reads CASSQEAPLSSYEQYF.